What follows are 15 T cell receptor beta chains derived from one specimen sequenced in a study of blood T cell repertoires in COVID-19. The method was immunoSEQ multiplex PCR; TCRdb's version includes in-frame clones alone and lacks a portion of them. The sample holds 150,000 to 200,000 clones, 60% to 80% seen once. The material sequenced was PBMCs or T cells enriched from blood (not recorded which). Source of these receptors: a man aged 60 to 69 who had been exposed to COVID-19.

This chain connects TRBV18 to TRBJ2-3; 8 bases fit TRBD1. V trimming: 5 bases; J trimming: 0 bases; junction bases outside the gene matches: 10. CDR1 is KGHSH and CDR2 is LQKENI in the germline V gene. CDR3 length equals 17 residues. The CDR3 coding sequence is TGTGCCAGCTCAGTACTCCCCAGGACAGGGAGCACAGATACGCAGTATTTT. It specifies CASSVLPRTGSTDTQYF.

The J gene is TRBJ2-3, the V gene TRBV10-3; 12 nucleotides agree with TRBD1. CDR1 and CDR2 (germline): ENHRY, SYGVKD. J gave up 2 bases and V 10 bases, and 4 bases lay outside the gene matches. The CDR3 is made up of 14 amino acids. This chain's CDR3 is CATGTGGITDTQYF. The CDR3 nucleotides read TGTGCCACCGGGACAGGGGGCATCACAGATACGCAGTATTTT.

V usage is TRBV7-6 and J usage is TRBJ2-7, with TRBD2 matching over 9 bases. CDR3 length equals 15 residues. The germline CDR1 and CDR2 sequences are SGHVS and FNYEAQ. V was pared by 1 base and J by 6 bases, with 7 bases of the junction left unmatched. CDR3 residues: CASSLGERGVGEQYF. The CDR3 DNA reads TGTGCCAGCAGCTTAGGGGAGCGGGGGGTCGGCGAGCAGTACTTC.

The chain uses TRBV30 and TRBJ2-7; 10 positions match TRBD1. V was clipped by 5 bases and J by 5 bases; unmatched bases: 6. The CDR3 runs to 13 residues. The germline gives CDR1 GTSNPN, CDR2 SVGIG (reference sequence). CDR3 sequence (DNA): TGTGCCTGGGCCGGGACAGGGGTAAACGAGCAGTACTTC. As protein: CAWAGTGVNEQYF. The full variable domain, with the rest looked up from reference TRBV30 and TRBJ2-7, is SQTIHQWPATLVQPVGSPLSLECTVEGTSNPNLYWYRQAAGRGLQLLFYSVGIGQISSEVPQNLSASRPQDRQFILSSKKLLLSDSGFYLCAWAGTGVNEQYFGPGTRLTVT.

The chain recombines TRBV3-1 (or the pseudogene TRBV3-2) with TRBJ2-1; 10 bases match TRBD1. The CDR3 has 15 amino acids. J gave up 8 bases and V 1 base, and 5 bases lay outside the gene matches. The germline V gene encodes CDR1 LGHDT and CDR2 YNNKEL (reference sequence). CDR3 protein: CASSQGQGAIHEQFF. The CDR3 nucleotides are TGTGCCAGCAGCCAAGGACAGGGGGCTATCCATGAGCAGTTCTTC.

The CDR3: CASSDGTGATSSYNEQFF. Here the CDR3 DNA reads TGTGCCAGCAGCGACGGGACAGGGGCTACGAGCTCCTACAATGAGCAGTTCTTC. The chain carries TRBV9 and TRBJ2-1, with 10 bases identical to TRBD1. Germline V gene lookup returns CDR1 SGDLS and CDR2 YYNGEE. CDR3 length equals 18 residues. The V and J ends lost 3 bases and 0 bases, in that order; junction bases with no gene match: 9.

This clone was detected once. V gene TRBV7-9 combines with J gene TRBJ2-1, with D perhaps matching TRBD1 (6 bases). The length of the CDR3 is 16 residues. Germline CDR1 reads SEHNR; CDR2 reads FQNEAQ (reference sequence). Trimming pared 5 bases from V and 2 bases from J, leaving 16 bases between. CDR3 DNA sequence: TGTGCCAGCAGCGCTTATGGGGGCGTCACCTACAATGAGCAGTTCTTC. Translation: CASSAYGGVTYNEQFF.

This clone appeared a few times. The chain employs TRBV6-5 and TRBJ2-7, with D maybe TRBD2 (6 bases). The CDR3 runs 13 residues. Germline values: CDR1 MNHEY, CDR2 SVGAGI. Between the trimmed V and J ends, which lost 6 bases and 7 bases, there was a span of 16 bases. The CDR3 loop is CASSPGVRLEQYF. The CDR3 coding sequence is TGTGCCAGCAGCCCGGGGGTTAGGCTGGAGCAGTACTTC.

The chain recombines TRBV2 with TRBJ2-3; 13 bases map to TRBD2. J gave up 1 base and V 6 bases, and 7 bases lay outside the gene matches. CDR1 and CDR2 (germline): SNHLY, FYNNEI. The CDR3 has 17 amino acids. The CDR3 protein is CASRRLAGGSGTDTQYF. In DNA, the CDR3 is TGTGCCAGCAGAAGACTAGCGGGAGGATCTGGCACAGATACGCAGTATTTT. Combining the CDR3 with reference TRBV2 and TRBJ2-3 gives the whole variable domain EPEVTQTPSHQVTQMGQEVILRCVPISNHLYFYWYRQILGQKVEFLVSFYNNEISEKSEIFDDQFSVERPDGSNFTLKIRSTKLEDSAMYFCASRRLAGGSGTDTQYFGPGTRLTVL.

The V and J genes are TRBV30 and TRBJ2-4; D is undetermined. CDR3 length: 13 residues. Looked up from germline, CDR1 is GTSNPN and CDR2 is SVGIG (reference sequence). Between the trimmed V and J ends, which lost 0 bases and 7 bases, there was a span of 10 bases. The CDR3 bases are TGTGCCTGGAGTGTACCCCCCCGGAACATTCAGTACTTC. Amino acid sequence: CAWSVPPRNIQYF. The full variable domain, rest sourced from reference TRBV30 and TRBJ2-4, is SQTIHQWPATLVQPVGSPLSLECTVEGTSNPNLYWYRQAAGRGLQLLFYSVGIGQISSEVPQNLSASRPQDRQFILSSKKLLLSDSGFYLCAWSVPPRNIQYFGAGTRLSVL.

This chain joins TRBV19 and TRBJ1-6; maybe TRBD1 (5 bases). Trimming pared 10 bases from V and 5 bases from J, leaving 15 bases between. The germline V gene encodes CDR1 LNHDA and CDR2 SQIVND (reference sequence). The CDR3 loop spans 14 amino acids. CDR3 sequence reads: CAIPGVGDNSPLHF. In DNA form, the CDR3 reads TGTGCCATTCCGGGGGTAGGGGATAATTCACCCCTCCACTTT.

This clone was counted many times. This chain links TRBV5-1 with TRBJ2-7; 9 nucleotides align to TRBD1. This CDR3 has 15 residues. Looked up from germline, CDR1 is SGHRS and CDR2 is YFSETQ. The V gene end was trimmed by 0 bases and the J gene end by 3 bases; junction bases not matched to a gene: 4. Here the CDR3 reads CASSLEQGANYEQYF. DNA for the CDR3: TGCGCCAGCAGCTTGGAACAGGGGGCTAACTACGAGCAGTACTTC.

The chain joins TRBV27 to TRBJ1-2, with a tentative D call TRBD1 (6 bases). Trimming took off 5 bases at V and 0 bases at J, with 16 bases between the two ends. Germline CDR1 is MNHEY and CDR2 is SMNVEV (reference sequence). The CDR3 runs 16 residues. In DNA, the CDR3 is TGTGCCAGCAGTATAAGAAGGACAGTAGCTAACTATGGCTACACCTTC. Translating gives CASSIRRTVANYGYTF.

CDR3 loop: CASSPYMNTEAFF. CDR3 nucleotide sequence: TGTGCCAGTAGTCCCTATATGAACACTGAAGCTTTCTTT. The chain couples TRBV19 to TRBJ1-1; D is ambiguous. Per germline, CDR1 LNHDA and CDR2 SQIVND (reference sequence). Trimming left V 5 bases short and J 0 bases short, with 7 bases between. The CDR3 contains 13 residues.

V usage is TRBV19 and J usage is TRBJ2-7; 7 bases agree with TRBD1. CDR3 size: 14 residues. V trimming: 6 bases; J trimming: 5 bases; junction bases outside the gene matches: 10. CDR1 is LNHDA and CDR2 is SQIVND in the germline V gene (reference sequence). In nucleotides, the CDR3 is TGTGCCAGTAGAGCTCCGGGACAGAGCAACGAGCAGTACTTC. Protein: CASRAPGQSNEQYF.